In its sample, the clone carrying this TCR beta chain was seen many times. The antigen is undetermined. This sample was included in a study of human T cells and chemical hapten exposure. Germline V gene sequence: CDR1 KGHSH, CDR2 LQKENI. The V and J ends lost 3 bases and 3 bases, in that order; junction bases with no gene match: 6. CDR3 size: 15 residues. Single cDNA molecules in the library carried unique molecular identifiers attached during preparation. Per the original data handling: Samples contained a median of roughly 96,000 TCRs, with a range of about 23,224 to 700,000. TCRdb ran MiXCR on the RACE reads and lists one entry per CDR3 protein. None of the V and J calls come from the authors' own analysis; TCRdb made them. The sample holds some 57,000 distinct CDR3 sequences; more than 9% are singletons and the top ten take less than 2%. Study results and caveats: Once DPC sensitization occurred, TCRs above 1 in 1000 frequency showed no change.

As for time point: patch test 2, 6 weeks after DPC sensitization. Specified treatment: therapeutic diphenylcyclopropenone sensitization with weekly scalp DPC. The material was whole blood, obtained in connection with sensitization to the hapten diphenylcyclopropenone (DPC). This rearrangement joins TRBV18 to TRBJ1-2; 8 positions agree with TRBD1. The sequence was collected from a woman in her 50s with alopecia areata. Some clones in this sample may be carry-over from other donors' samples. DNA of the CDR3: TGTGCCAGCTCACCGGTCTCAGGGGGCGACTATGGCTACACCTTC. It encodes CASSPVSGGDYGYTF.